This is a list of T cell receptor beta chains from one sample in a study of shared clonotypes between healthy human individuals. Clones were read by immunoSEQ multiplex PCR, and TCRdb kept only the in-frame ones, dropping some. Of over 2,000,000 clones listed, around 93% are singletons. Source material: naive CD8+ T cells from PBMCs. These receptors came from a young man in good health. Some clones in this sample may be carry-over from other donors' samples. The CDR3 runs from the conserved cysteine through the conserved F or W. Fields, in order: J gene, clone size, D gene, V gene, CDR3 protein, CDR3 DNA. The D gene is left open where the match is weak. Clone size is given for some rows only: seen once, a few or many times, or a class if the clone is expanded.

>TRBJ2-7|NA|NA|TRBV28
CASSLVVRRYEQYF
TGTGCCAGCAGTTTGGTTGTGAGACGCTACGAGCAGTACTTC
>TRBJ2-1|NA|NA|TRBV4-3
CASSLRDTRGDEQFF
TGCGCCAGCAGCCTGAGGGACACCCGTGGGGATGAGCAGTTCTTC
>TRBJ1-2|NA|TRBD1|TRBV14
CASSLGTGVRGYTF
TGTGCCAGCAGCCTCGGGACAGGGGTGAGAGGCTACACCTTC
>TRBJ1-2|NA|NA|TRBV10-2
CASSESRGRDGYTF
TGCGCCAGCAGTGAGTCGAGAGGGAGGGATGGCTACACCTTC
>TRBJ2-7|NA|NA|TRBV7-9
CASSSRDNFHEQYF
TGTGCCAGCAGCTCCCGGGACAATTTCCACGAGCAGTACTTC
>TRBJ1-3|NA|TRBD1|TRBV28
CASSLDRGHSGNTIYF
TGTGCCAGCAGTTTAGACAGGGGGCACTCTGGAAACACCATATATTTT
>TRBJ2-1|few|NA|TRBV29-1
CSVPQLGEQFF
TGCAGCGTACCGCAGTTAGGTGAGCAGTTCTTC
>TRBJ2-1|NA|NA|TRBV4-3
CASSQGDSYNEQFF
TGCGCCAGCAGCCAAGGGGACTCCTACAATGAGCAGTTCTTC
>TRBJ1-2|once|NA|TRBV6-6
CASSYSPTPPNYGYTF
TGTGCCAGCAGTTATTCTCCGACACCTCCTAACTATGGCTACACCTTC
>TRBJ1-2|NA|NA|TRBV9
CASRGKLGLNYGYTF
TGTGCCAGCAGGGGAAAGCTGGGACTTAACTATGGCTACACCTTC
>TRBJ2-3|NA|NA|TRBV7-9
CASRGPTGTGTDTQYF
TGTGCCAGCAGGGGACCCACAGGGACTGGAACAGATACGCAGTATTTT
>TRBJ2-7|NA|TRBD1|TRBV7-8
CASSVYRGPSYEQYF
TGTGCCAGCAGCGTTTACAGGGGCCCCTCCTACGAGCAGTACTTC
>TRBJ2-1|NA|NA|TRBV4-3
CASSQRDTSDEQFF
TGCGCCAGCAGCCAGAGGGACACCTCGGATGAGCAGTTCTTC
>TRBJ1-5|NA|NA|TRBV7-8
CASSKDYSNQPQHF
TGTGCCAGCAGCAAGGATTATAGCAATCAGCCCCAGCATTTT
>TRBJ2-2|NA|NA|TRBV10-1
CASSALKAVAALLGTGELFF
TGCGCCAGCAGCGCCCTAAAAGCGGTCGCTGCCCTACTGGGGACCGGGGAGCTGTTTTTT
>TRBJ2-3|NA|NA|TRBV19
CASSPAVGTFTDTQYF
TGTGCCAGTAGTCCAGCGGTGGGGACCTTCACAGATACGCAGTATTTT
>TRBJ2-6|NA|NA|TRBV19
CASSSGISGANVLTF
TGTGCCAGTAGTAGCGGGATCTCTGGGGCCAACGTCCTGACTTTC
>TRBJ2-1|NA|NA|TRBV2
CASKDGSAYNEQFF
TGTGCCTCTAAGGACGGGAGCGCCTACAATGAGCAGTTCTTC
>TRBJ2-7|NA|NA|TRBV6-6
CASRLGSTYEQYF
TGTGCCAGCAGACTAGGATCTACCTACGAGCAGTACTTC
>TRBJ2-3|NA|TRBD2|TRBV28
CARRAGTSGTDTQYF
TGTGCCCGCAGAGCCGGGACTAGCGGCACAGATACGCAGTATTTT
>TRBJ2-3|NA|TRBD2|TRBV10-3
CATSGSADTQYF
TGTGCCACGAGCGGGAGTGCCGATACGCAGTATTTT
>TRBJ2-7|NA|NA|TRBV5-4
CASSSSPEGPYYEQYF
TGTGCCAGCAGCTCCTCCCCTGAAGGGCCCTACTACGAGCAGTACTTC
>TRBJ1-1|NA|NA|TRBV19
CASSVDRDTVNTEAFF
TGTGCCAGTAGTGTAGACCGGGACACGGTGAACACTGAAGCTTTCTTT
>TRBJ1-3|NA|NA|TRBV7-9
CASSFITDSGNTIYF
TGTGCCAGCAGCTTCATTACAGACTCTGGAAACACCATATATTTT
>TRBJ1-2|once|NA|TRBV7-9
CASSPPGTKGYTF
TGTGCCAGCAGCCCACCCGGGACAAAGGGCTACACCTTC
>TRBJ1-5|NA|NA|TRBV19
CASSIRDNNQPQHF
TGTGCCAGTAGTATAAGGGACAATAATCAGCCCCAGCATTTT
>TRBJ2-7|NA|TRBD2|TRBV27
CASSALRTSGSYEQYF
TGTGCCAGCAGTGCGCTTCGGACTAGCGGGAGTTACGAGCAGTACTTC
>TRBJ2-5|NA|NA|TRBV4-3
CASSQDWMGETQYF
TGCGCCAGCAGCCAAGATTGGATGGGAGAGACCCAGTACTTC
>TRBJ1-1|NA|NA|TRBV19
CARTHLDPVGMNTEAFF
TGTGCCAGGACACACCTGGATCCCGTGGGGATGAACACTGAAGCTTTCTTT
>TRBJ2-7|NA|TRBD2|TRBV14
CASSQRTSGLHEQYF
TGTGCCAGCAGCCAACGGACTAGCGGGCTCCACGAGCAGTACTTC
>TRBJ1-4|NA|TRBD1|TRBV4-3
CASSQEEGADEKLFF
TGCGCCAGCAGCCAAGAGGAGGGGGCCGATGAAAAACTGTTTTTT
>TRBJ2-7|NA|NA|TRBV9
CASSVGPGFYYEQYF
TGTGCCAGCAGCGTAGGACCGGGATTCTACTACGAGCAGTACTTC
>TRBJ2-7|once|NA|TRBV4-2
CASSHPLGRAYEQYF
TGTGCCAGCAGCCACCCCCTGGGACGGGCCTACGAGCAGTACTTC
>TRBJ2-1|NA|NA|TRBV15
CATSEREYDYNEQFF
TGTGCCACCAGCGAACGGGAGTACGACTACAATGAGCAGTTCTTC
>TRBJ2-1|NA|NA|TRBV6-5
CASSPPATGLGEQFF
TGTGCCAGCAGCCCGCCCGCGACTGGCCTTGGGGAGCAGTTCTTC
>TRBJ2-3|NA|NA|TRBV4-3
CASSQAGEGTDTQYF
TGCGCCAGCAGCCAGGCCGGGGAAGGCACAGATACGCAGTATTTT
>TRBJ1-5|NA|NA|TRBV19
CASSPSRWTGVNQPQHF
TGTGCCAGTAGTCCAAGTCGTTGGACGGGGGTAAATCAGCCCCAGCATTTT
>TRBJ2-7|NA|NA|TRBV4-1
CASSQDVVYEQYF
TGCGCCAGCAGCCAAGATGTAGTATACGAGCAGTACTTC
>TRBJ1-1|few|NA|TRBV29-1
CSVRLGGGEAFF
TGCAGCGTTCGACTGGGAGGAGGGGAAGCTTTCTTT
>TRBJ2-1|NA|TRBD2|TRBV13
CASSLNIRTSGPYNEQFF
TGTGCCAGCAGCTTGAATATTCGGACTAGCGGACCCTACAATGAGCAGTTCTTC
>TRBJ1-6|NA|NA|TRBV28
CASTSDGYYNSPLHF
TGTGCCAGCACCTCAGACGGTTACTATAATTCACCCCTCCACTTT
>TRBJ2-7|NA|TRBD1|TRBV27
CASSLLRGQGAHEQYF
TGTGCCAGCAGTTTATTAAGGGGACAGGGGGCCCACGAGCAGTACTTC
>TRBJ2-7|NA|NA|TRBV11-1
CASSVRDTPYEQYF
TGTGCCAGCAGCGTCCGGGACACCCCCTACGAGCAGTACTTC
>TRBJ2-7|NA|TRBD2|TRBV7-9
CASSTTGLADYEQYF
TGTGCCAGCAGCACCACGGGACTAGCGGACTACGAGCAGTACTTC
>TRBJ1-1|NA|NA|TRBV28
CASRLSGEGATEAFF
TGTGCCAGCAGATTGTCGGGAGAAGGCGCCACTGAAGCTTTCTTT
>TRBJ1-2|NA|NA|TRBV28
CASLGASYYGYTF
TGTGCCAGCCTAGGGGCGAGTTACTATGGCTACACCTTC
>TRBJ2-7|NA|NA|TRBV27
CASSTGPNSYEQYF
TGTGCCAGCAGTACAGGGCCAAATTCCTACGAGCAGTACTTC
>TRBJ1-2|NA|NA|TRBV7-9
CASSLGFGREYDYGYTF
TGTGCCAGCAGCTTAGGGTTCGGCAGGGAATATGACTATGGCTACACCTTC
>TRBJ2-1|NA|NA|TRBV5-1
CASSPMRQEGHNEQFF
TGCGCCAGCAGCCCGATGAGACAGGAGGGACACAATGAGCAGTTCTTC
>TRBJ1-1|once|TRBD1|TRBV6-4
CASSPFWTGVNTEAFF
TGTGCCAGCAGTCCATTCTGGACAGGGGTGAACACTGAAGCTTTCTTT
>TRBJ2-6|NA|NA|TRBV4-3
CASSPGSGANVLTF
TGCGCCAGCAGCCCAGGCTCTGGGGCCAACGTCCTGACTTTC
>TRBJ2-7|NA|NA|TRBV7-2
CASSFVPSSYEQYF
TGTGCCAGCAGCTTCGTCCCGAGCTCCTACGAGCAGTACTTC
>TRBJ1-4|once|TRBD1|TRBV10-1
CASSRDRGNEKLFF
TGCGCCAGCAGTCGGGACAGGGGGAATGAAAAACTGTTTTTT
>TRBJ1-2|NA|NA|TRBV11-2
CASSLYGGNYGYTF
TGTGCCAGCAGCTTATATGGGGGGAACTATGGCTACACCTTC
>TRBJ1-2|NA|TRBD1|TRBV19
CASRRQGVNYGYTF
TGTGCCAGTAGGCGACAGGGGGTAAACTATGGCTACACCTTC
>TRBJ1-5|NA|TRBD1|TRBV10-1
CASMGGTGPQPQHF
TGCGCCAGCATGGGGGGGACAGGCCCTCAGCCCCAGCATTTT
>TRBJ2-1|NA|TRBD2|TRBV28
CASSLSLAVYNEQFF
TGTGCCAGCAGTTTATCACTAGCGGTCTACAATGAGCAGTTCTTC
>TRBJ2-3|NA|NA|TRBV9
CASSVVWSDTQYF
TGTGCCAGCAGCGTAGTCTGGTCTGATACGCAGTATTTT
>TRBJ1-2|once|TRBD1|TRBV15
CATKGQDYRGTNYGYTF
TGTGCCACGAAGGGACAAGATTACAGGGGGACTAACTATGGCTACACCTTC
>TRBJ2-7|NA|TRBD1|TRBV5-1
CASSLGDREYEQYF
TGCGCCAGCAGCTTGGGGGACAGGGAGTACGAGCAGTACTTC